This T cell receptor (beta chain) stems from a study of blood T cell repertoires in COVID-19. As for the study in general: Acute-phase and convalescent COVID-19 samples originated in the United States, Italy and Spain. PBMCs, B-cell-depleted T cells, or T cells were the source of the cDNA or gDNA that made up the material.

As handled by the study authors: Reference gene primer amplification yielded estimated nucleated cell counts. TCRdb keeps only in-frame clones here, not all; method: immunoSEQ multiplex PCR. V and J calls and clone size are as listed in that table; D and trimming were resolved from the DNA. The profile shows about 260,000 clones, 88% of them singletons. The germline gives CDR1 SGDLS, CDR2 YYNGEE. Trimming took 3 bases from V and 5 from J, leaving 15 bases between them. The CDR3 contains 14 residues. Sequences were obtained from peripheral blood. The rearrangement joins TRBV9 to TRBJ2-7, with D perhaps TRBD2 (7 bases). This TCR came from a human donor in a cohort sampled during active COVID-19. The DNA for the CDR3 is TGTGCCAGCAGCGCCGGAACAGGGAGGGACGAGCAGTACTTC. Protein: CASSAGTGRDEQYF.